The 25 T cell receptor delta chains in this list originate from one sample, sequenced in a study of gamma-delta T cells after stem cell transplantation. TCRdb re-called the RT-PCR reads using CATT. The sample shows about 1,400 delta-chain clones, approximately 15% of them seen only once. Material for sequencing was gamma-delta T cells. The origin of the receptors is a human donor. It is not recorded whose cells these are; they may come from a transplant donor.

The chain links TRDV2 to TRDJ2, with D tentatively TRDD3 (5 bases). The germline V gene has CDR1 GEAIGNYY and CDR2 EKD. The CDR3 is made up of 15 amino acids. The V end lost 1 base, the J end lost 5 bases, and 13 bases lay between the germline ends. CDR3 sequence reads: CACDTVSGSTAQLFF. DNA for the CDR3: TGTGCCTGTGACACTGTCTCGGGATCCACAGCACAACTCTTCTTT.

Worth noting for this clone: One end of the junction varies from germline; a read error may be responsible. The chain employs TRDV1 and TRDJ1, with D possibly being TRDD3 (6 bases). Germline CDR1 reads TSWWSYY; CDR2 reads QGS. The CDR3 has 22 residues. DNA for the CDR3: TGTGCTATTGGGGCCAGCAGATGGTGCACTCAAAACACGCGGGGATACACCGATAAACTCATCTTT. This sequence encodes CAIGASRWCTQNTRGYTDKLIF.

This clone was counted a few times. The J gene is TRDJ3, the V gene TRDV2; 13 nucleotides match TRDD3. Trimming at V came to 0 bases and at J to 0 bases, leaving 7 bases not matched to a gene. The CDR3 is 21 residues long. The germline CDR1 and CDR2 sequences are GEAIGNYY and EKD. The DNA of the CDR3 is TGTGCCTGTGACACCGTACTGGGGGATACGCGAAGCTCCTGGGACACCCGACAGATGTTTTTC. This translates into CACDTVLGDTRSSWDTRQMFF.

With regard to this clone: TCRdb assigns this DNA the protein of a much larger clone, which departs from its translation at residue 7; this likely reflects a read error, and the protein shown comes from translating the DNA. CDR3 sequence reads: CALGVSAPTLTYWGIRGHTDKLIF. The CDR3, as DNA: TGTGCTCTTGGGGTCTCAGCTCCTACTCTGACCTACTGGGGGATACGAGGGCACACCGATAAACTCATCTTT. The chain links TRDV1 to TRDJ1; 13 nucleotides match TRDD3. The ends lost 4 bases at V and 0 bases at J; junction bases unmatched: 26. The CDR3 covers 24 residues. Germline lookup yields CDR1 TSWWSYY and CDR2 QGS.

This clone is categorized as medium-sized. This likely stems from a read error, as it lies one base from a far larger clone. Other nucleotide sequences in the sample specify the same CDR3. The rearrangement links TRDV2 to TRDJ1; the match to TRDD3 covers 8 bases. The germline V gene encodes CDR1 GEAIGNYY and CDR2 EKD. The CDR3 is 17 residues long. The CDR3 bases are TGTGCCTGCGACACCGTACTGGGGGCCCCGGTCACCGATAAACTCATCTTT. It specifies CACDTVLGAPVTDKLIF.

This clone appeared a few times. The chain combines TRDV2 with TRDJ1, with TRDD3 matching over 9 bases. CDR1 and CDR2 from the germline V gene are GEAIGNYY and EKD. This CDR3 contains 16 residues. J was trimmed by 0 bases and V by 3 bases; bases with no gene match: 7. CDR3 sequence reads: CACDSLGDWDTDKLIF. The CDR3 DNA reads TGTGCCTGTGACTCCCTGGGGGATTGGGACACCGATAAACTCATCTTT.

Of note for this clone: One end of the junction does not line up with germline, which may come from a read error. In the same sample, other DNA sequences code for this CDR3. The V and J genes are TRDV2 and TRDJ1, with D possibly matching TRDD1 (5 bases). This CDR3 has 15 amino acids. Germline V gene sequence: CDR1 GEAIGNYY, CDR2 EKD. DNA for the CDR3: TGTGCCTGTGACGCCATAGTGTACCGTACCGATAAACTCATCTTC. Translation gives CACDAIVYRTDKLIF.

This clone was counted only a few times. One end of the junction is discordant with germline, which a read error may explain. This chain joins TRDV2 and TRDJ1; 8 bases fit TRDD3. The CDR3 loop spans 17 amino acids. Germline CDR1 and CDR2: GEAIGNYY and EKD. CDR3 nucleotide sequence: TGTGCCTGTGACACGTTACTGGGGGTCCCGTACACCGATAAACTCATCTTC. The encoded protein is CACDTLLGVPYTDKLIF.

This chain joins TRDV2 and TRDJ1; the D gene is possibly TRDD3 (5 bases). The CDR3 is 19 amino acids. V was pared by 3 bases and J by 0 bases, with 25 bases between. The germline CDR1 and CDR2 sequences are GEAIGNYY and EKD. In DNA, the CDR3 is TGTGCCTGTGACTCCGCGGGACCGCCGGGGGTAGTGGACACCGATAAACTCATCTTT. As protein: CACDSAGPPGVVDTDKLIF.

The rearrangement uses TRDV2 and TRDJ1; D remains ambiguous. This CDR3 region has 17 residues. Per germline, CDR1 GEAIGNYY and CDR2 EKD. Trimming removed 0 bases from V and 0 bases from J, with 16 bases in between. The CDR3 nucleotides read TGTGCCTGTGACACCATTGAACCTCATTCGTACACCGATAAACTCATCTTT. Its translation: CACDTIEPHSYTDKLIF.

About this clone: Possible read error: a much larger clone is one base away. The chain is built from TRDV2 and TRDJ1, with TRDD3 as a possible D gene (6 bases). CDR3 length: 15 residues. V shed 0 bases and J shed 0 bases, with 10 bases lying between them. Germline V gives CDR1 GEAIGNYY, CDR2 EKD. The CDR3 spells CACDTVGGNTDKLIF. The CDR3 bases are TGTGCCTGTGACACCGTGGGGGGTAACACCGATAAACTCATCTTT.

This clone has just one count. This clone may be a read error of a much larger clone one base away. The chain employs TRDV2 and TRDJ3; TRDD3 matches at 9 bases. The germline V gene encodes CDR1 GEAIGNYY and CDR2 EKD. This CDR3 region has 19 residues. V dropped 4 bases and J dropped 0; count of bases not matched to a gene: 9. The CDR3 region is CACETLLGESSWDTRQMFF. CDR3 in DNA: TGTGCCTGTGAGACGTTACTGGGGGAGAGCTCCTGGGACACCCGACAGATGTTTTTC.

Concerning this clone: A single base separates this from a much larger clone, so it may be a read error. The CDR3 loop is CACEQLGTGRPDKLIF. In nucleotides, the CDR3 is TGTGCCTGTGAACAACTGGGGACCGGGCGGCCCGATAAACTCATCTTT. This sequence joins TRDV2 and TRDJ1, with 7 bases aligning to TRDD3. CDR1 is GEAIGNYY, CDR2 EKD, per germline. This CDR3 is 16 amino acids long. V trimming: 4 bases; J trimming: 3 bases; junction bases outside the gene matches: 13.

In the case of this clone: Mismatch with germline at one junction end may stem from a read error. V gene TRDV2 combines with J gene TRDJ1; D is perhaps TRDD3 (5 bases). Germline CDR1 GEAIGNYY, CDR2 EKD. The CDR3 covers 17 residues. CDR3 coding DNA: TGTGCCTGGGACAAGGTTCCGGGGGGTATGTACACCGATAAACTCATCTTT. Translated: CAWDKVPGGMYTDKLIF.

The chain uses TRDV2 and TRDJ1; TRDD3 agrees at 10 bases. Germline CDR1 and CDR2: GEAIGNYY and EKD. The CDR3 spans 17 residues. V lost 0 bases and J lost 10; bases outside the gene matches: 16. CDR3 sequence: CACDTLLSGDTSRGLIF. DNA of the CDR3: TGTGCCTGTGACACCCTACTTTCGGGGGATACGAGCCGAGGACTCATCTTT.

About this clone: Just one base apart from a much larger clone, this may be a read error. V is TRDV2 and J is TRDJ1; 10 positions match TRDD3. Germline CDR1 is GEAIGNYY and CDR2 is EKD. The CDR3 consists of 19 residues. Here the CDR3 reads CACDTLNTWLGDTTDNLIF. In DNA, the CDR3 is TGTGCCTGTGACACGTTAAATACGTGGTTGGGGGATACAACCGATAACCTCATCTTT.

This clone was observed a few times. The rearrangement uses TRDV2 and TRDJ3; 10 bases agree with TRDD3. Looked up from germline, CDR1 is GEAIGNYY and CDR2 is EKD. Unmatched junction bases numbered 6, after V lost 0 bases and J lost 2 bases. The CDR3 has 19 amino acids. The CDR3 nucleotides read TGTGCCTGTGACACCGTACTGGGGGATCCTACCTGGGACACCCGACAGATGTTTTTC. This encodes CACDTVLGDPTWDTRQMFF.

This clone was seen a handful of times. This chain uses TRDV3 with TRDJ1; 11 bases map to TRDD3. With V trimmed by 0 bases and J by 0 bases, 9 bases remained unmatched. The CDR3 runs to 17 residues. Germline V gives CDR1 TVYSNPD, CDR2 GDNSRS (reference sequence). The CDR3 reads CAFSGWVGDTYTDKLIF. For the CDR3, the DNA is TGTGCCTTTAGCGGTTGGGTGGGGGATACGTACACCGATAAACTCATCTTT.

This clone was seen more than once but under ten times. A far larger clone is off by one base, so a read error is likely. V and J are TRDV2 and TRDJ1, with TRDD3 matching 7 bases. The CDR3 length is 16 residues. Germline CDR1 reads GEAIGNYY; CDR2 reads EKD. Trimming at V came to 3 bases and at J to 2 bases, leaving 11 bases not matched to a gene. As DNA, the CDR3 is TGTGCCTGTGACCCAGTACTGGGGCAGCCGACCGATAAACTCATCTTT. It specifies CACDPVLGQPTDKLIF.

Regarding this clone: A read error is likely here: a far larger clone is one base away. The CDR3: CACDYRRGGMSKLIF. DNA for the CDR3: TGTGCCTGTGACTACCGACGTGGGGGGATGAGTAAACTCATCTTT. V and J are TRDV2 and TRDJ1, with 7 bases that match TRDD3. This CDR3 comprises 15 residues. The V gene's germline CDR1 is GEAIGNYY and CDR2 EKD. V was pared by 3 bases and J by 7 bases, with 13 bases of the junction left unmatched.

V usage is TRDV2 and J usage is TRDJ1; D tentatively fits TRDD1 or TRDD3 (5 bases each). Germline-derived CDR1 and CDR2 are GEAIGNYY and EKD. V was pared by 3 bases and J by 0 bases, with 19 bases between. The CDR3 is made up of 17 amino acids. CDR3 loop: CACDSLGMGKYTDKLIF. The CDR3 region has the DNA TGTGCCTGTGACTCCCTTGGGATGGGGAAATACACCGATAAACTCATCTTT.

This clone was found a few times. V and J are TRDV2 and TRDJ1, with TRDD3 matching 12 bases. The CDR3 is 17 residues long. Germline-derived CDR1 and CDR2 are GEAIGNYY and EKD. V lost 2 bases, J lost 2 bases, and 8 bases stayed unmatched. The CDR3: CACDRLGDTLVTDKLIF. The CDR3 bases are TGTGCCTGTGACAGACTGGGGGATACTTTGGTAACCGATAAACTCATCTTT.

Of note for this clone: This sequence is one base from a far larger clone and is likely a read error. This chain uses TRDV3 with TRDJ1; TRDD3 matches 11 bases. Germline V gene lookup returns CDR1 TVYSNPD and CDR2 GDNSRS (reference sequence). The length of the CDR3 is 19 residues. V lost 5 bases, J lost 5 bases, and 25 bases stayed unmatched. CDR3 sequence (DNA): TGTGCCCAAATGGAACTAGTCCCTACTGGGGGATATGGTTCGGATAAACTCATCTTT. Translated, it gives CAQMELVPTGGYGSDKLIF.

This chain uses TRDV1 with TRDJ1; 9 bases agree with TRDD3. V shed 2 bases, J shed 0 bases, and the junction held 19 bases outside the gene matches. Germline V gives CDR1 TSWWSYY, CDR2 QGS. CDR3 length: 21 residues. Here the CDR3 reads CALGEKGPWSGGFPYTDKLIF. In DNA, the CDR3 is TGTGCTCTTGGGGAAAAGGGTCCTTGGTCTGGGGGATTCCCGTACACCGATAAACTCATCTTT.

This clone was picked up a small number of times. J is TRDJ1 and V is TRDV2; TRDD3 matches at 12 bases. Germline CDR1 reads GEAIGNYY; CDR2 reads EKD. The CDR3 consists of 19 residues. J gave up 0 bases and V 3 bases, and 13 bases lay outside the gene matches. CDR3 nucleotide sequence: TGTGCCTGTGACGACAAGATACTGGGGGATACAAGGGACACCGATAAACTCATCTTT. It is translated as CACDDKILGDTRDTDKLIF.